This TCR beta chain was recovered during a study of CD8 T cells in Susac syndrome. cDNA came from roughly 0.53 to 1 ug RNA primed by random hexamers. TCRdb redid the calling of the immunoSEQ multiplex PCR reads with MiXCR, one entry per CDR3 protein. In the table there are about 140,000 distinct CDR3 sequences, around 94% of which are singletons. V lost 5 bases and J lost 2, with 12 bases in between. The CDR3 has 14 residues. Germline assignment: CDR1 MNHEY and CDR2 SMNVEV (reference sequence). Sequencing used CD8+ T cells from PBMCs. The chain recombines TRBV27 with TRBJ2-5; possibly TRBD2 for D (6 bases). The clonotype comes from a human donor in good health. The CDR3 DNA is TGTGCCAGCAGTCCTTCTAGCGTTCAAGAGACCCAGTACTTC. It yields the protein CASSPSSVQETQYF.